This is a list of T cell receptor beta chains from one sample in a study of blood T cell repertoires in COVID-19. TCRdb's table, derived via immunoSEQ multiplex PCR, lists solely in-frame clones and lacks some. The top ten clones hold over 5.5% of a sample with about 300,000 clones, 85% to 90% of them seen once. The sequenced sample consisted of peripheral blood. Every receptor here comes from a woman between 50 and 59 years old with COVID-19, enrolled during active disease. The conserved cysteine and the conserved F or W are not part of the CDR3 here. D genes are given only for firm matches.

V	D	J	CDR3
TRBV5-8	NA	TRBJ1-1	ASSLLLGAGDTEAF
TRBV6-5	NA	TRBJ1-5	ARRERRHRNQPQH
TRBV10-3	NA	TRBJ2-1	ATRPGGISYNEQF
TRBV24-1	NA	TRBJ1-2	ATSAQGYYGYT
TRBV5-5	NA	TRBJ2-7	ASSLQGMSYEQY
TRBV3-1/TRBV3-2	NA	TRBJ2-7	ASSQALVPYEQY
TRBV3-1/TRBV3-2	TRBD1	TRBJ1-6	ASSQGIGQVNSPLH
TRBV5-1	TRBD2	TRBJ2-1	ASSLAGLNEQF
TRBV25-1	TRBD2	TRBJ2-3	ASSDGWGRVPDTQY
TRBV7-9	TRBD2	TRBJ2-3	ASSYRSGSTDTQY
TRBV5-4	NA	TRBJ1-2	ASSLEAGPYGYT